The 25 T cell receptor beta chains below were found in one sample sequenced in a study of CD8 T cells in Susac syndrome. RNA totalling about 0.45 to 1 ug underwent reverse transcription with random hexamers. One entry per CDR3 protein, called by TCRdb with MiXCR from the immunoSEQ multiplex PCR reads. The sample shows 150,000 to 200,000 distinct CDR3 sequences, around 96% of them seen only once. The sequenced material came from CD4+ T cells from PBMCs. These receptor sequences come from a human donor in good health.

The J gene is TRBJ2-4, the V gene TRBV28; D is possibly TRBD2 (5 bases). This CDR3 region has 15 residues. CDR1 and CDR2 (germline): MDHEN, SYDVKM. Trimming pared 5 bases from V and 6 bases from J, leaving 17 bases between. The CDR3 spells CASSPNQRPGNIQYF. The DNA of the CDR3 is TGTGCCAGCAGTCCGAACCAGCGGCCGGGAAACATTCAGTACTTC.

The chain recombines TRBV23-1 with TRBJ2-7, with D perhaps TRBD2 (6 bases). TRBV23-1 is annotated as an ORF whose role is uncertain. The length of the CDR3 is 16 residues. V shed 5 bases and J shed 2 bases, with 19 bases lying between them. CDR3 sequence reads: CASSSPGGVGTYEQYF. The CDR3 DNA reads TGCGCCAGCAGTTCGCCCGGAGGGGTAGGAACCTACGAGCAGTACTTC.

This CDR3 is CASGPGLGSPLHF. The DNA for the CDR3 is TGCGCCAGCGGTCCGGGGTTGGGTTCACCCCTCCACTTT. V and J are TRBV4-3 and TRBJ1-6; D is undetermined. This CDR3 comprises 13 residues. Between the trimmed V and J ends, which lost 8 bases and 9 bases, there was a span of 14 bases. The V gene's germline CDR1 is LGHNA and CDR2 YSLEER.

The J gene is TRBJ2-5, the V gene TRBV7-8; perhaps TRBD2 as D (7 bases). Trimming took 5 bases from V and 5 from J, leaving 12 bases between them. In germline, CDR1 is SGHVS, CDR2 FQNEAQ. The length of the CDR3 is 13 residues. The chain's CDR3 is CASSRTAGETQYF. Here the CDR3 DNA reads TGTGCCAGCAGCCGGACAGCGGGGGAGACCCAGTACTTC.

J is TRBJ2-7 and V is TRBV7-6; 7 bases are shared with TRBD1. After removal of 5 bases from V and 2 bases from J, the junction contained 9 bases not matched to a gene. The CDR3 extends over 15 amino acids. CDR1 is SGHVS, CDR2 FNYEAQ, per germline. The CDR3 protein is CASSRTRGQAYEQYF. The CDR3 bases are TGTGCCAGCAGCCGGACAAGGGGGCAGGCCTACGAGCAGTACTTC.

The chain recombines TRBV5-1 with TRBJ1-1; the D is unclear. Trimming removed 1 base from V and 6 bases from J, with 13 bases in between. Germline V CDR1 and CDR2: SGHRS, YFSETQ. CDR3 length: 14 residues. CDR3 bases: TGCGCCAGCAGCTTGAGGTCGGCACCCGCTGAAGCTTTCTTT. This codes for CASSLRSAPAEAFF.

V is TRBV29-1 and J is TRBJ2-5; 7 bases are shared with TRBD1. From germline, CDR1 is SQVTM and CDR2 ANQGSEA. CDR3 length: 12 amino acids. After removal of 6 bases from V and 4 bases from J, the junction contained 5 bases not matched to a gene. This CDR3 reads CSVSGGTETQYF. The CDR3 region has the DNA TGCAGCGTGTCAGGGGGTACAGAGACCCAGTACTTC.

This clonotype was recorded a few times. This chain links TRBV27 with TRBJ1-2; no reliable D call. Germline V CDR1 and CDR2: MNHEY, SMNVEV (reference sequence). Between the trimmed V and J ends, which lost 2 bases and 2 bases, there was a span of 6 bases. The CDR3 extends over 13 amino acids. This CDR3 reads CASSLSQNYGYTF. CDR3 sequence (DNA): TGTGCCAGCAGTTTAAGCCAGAACTATGGCTACACCTTC.

The sample holds one count of this clonotype. The chain joins TRBV9 to TRBJ2-5; 9 positions agree with TRBD2. This CDR3 contains 15 residues. Germline-derived CDR1 and CDR2 are SGDLS and YYNGEE. V lost 4 bases and J lost 1; bases outside the gene matches: 5. CDR3 sequence: CASSFSGGGQETQYF. CDR3 DNA sequence: TGTGCCAGCAGCTTTAGCGGGGGAGGCCAAGAGACCCAGTACTTC.

The gene calls are TRBV24-1 and TRBJ2-1; 7 nucleotides match TRBD2. Germline trimming cut 4 bases from V and 5 bases from J; bases unmatched to any gene: 10. Germline V gene data show CDR1 as KGHDR and CDR2 as SFDVKD. The CDR3 contains 16 residues. As DNA, the CDR3 is TGTGCCACCAGTGACCCCGGGACTAAGGGTAACAATGAGCAGTTCTTC. This sequence encodes CATSDPGTKGNNEQFF.

CDR3 sequence reads: CASSPRRLTQETQYF. The DNA for the CDR3 is TGTGCCAGCAGCCCCCGACGGCTAACCCAAGAGACCCAGTACTTC. V gene TRBV2 combines with J gene TRBJ2-5; D call uncertain. Germline V gene sequence: CDR1 SNHLY, CDR2 FYNNEI. This CDR3 contains 15 residues. V gave up 6 bases and J gave up 1 base, with 15 bases separating them.

The chain joins TRBV5-1 to TRBJ2-3; D is undetermined. The CDR3 covers 12 residues. Germline-derived CDR1 and CDR2 are SGHRS and YFSETQ. Trimming removed 5 bases at V and 1 base at J, with 5 bases between. This CDR3 reads CASRTGTDTQYF. CDR3 nucleotides: TGCGCCAGCAGGACTGGCACAGATACGCAGTATTTT.

This sequence joins TRBV30 and TRBJ1-2; 8 bases are shared with TRBD1. The junction had 8 bases not matched to a gene; V was cut back by 3 bases and J by 8 bases. The CDR3 spans 13 residues. CDR1 and CDR2 from the germline V gene are GTSNPN and SVGIG (reference sequence). CDR3 in DNA: TGTGCCTGGAGGCAACAGGGGGTGGGCGGCTACACCTTC. This gives the protein CAWRQQGVGGYTF.

The rearrangement joins TRBV4-3 to TRBJ2-7, with a weak D call TRBD2 (7 bases). Germline-derived CDR1 and CDR2 are LGHNA and YSLEER. The V end lost 5 bases, the J end lost 1 base, and 18 bases lay between the germline ends. The CDR3 loop spans 16 amino acids. The CDR3 DNA reads as TGCGCCAGCAGCAAAAGGGGGGGGATAGGGTCCTACGAGCAGTACTTC. This codes for CASSKRGGIGSYEQYF.

The chain links TRBV12-3 or TRBV12-4 to TRBJ2-5, with D perhaps TRBD2 (5 bases). CDR3 length: 16 amino acids. Deletions cut 6 bases from V and 1 base from J, with 18 bases between. The CDR3: CASRTGERVGQETQYF. The DNA for the CDR3 is TGTGCCAGCAGAACCGGGGAGAGGGTGGGCCAAGAGACCCAGTACTTC.

The chain joins TRBV19 to TRBJ2-1, with a weak D call TRBD2 (6 bases). Germline V gives CDR1 LNHDA, CDR2 SQIVND (reference sequence). There are 15 residues in the CDR3. V was clipped by 3 bases and J by 6 bases, with 15 bases between them. The CDR3 nucleotides read TGTGCCAGTAGTATCAGGGTAGGGACTGTCAATGAGCAGTTCTTC. It translates to CASSIRVGTVNEQFF.

This rearrangement joins TRBV3-1 to TRBJ1-1, with D hard to call. Germline V CDR1 and CDR2: LGHDT, YNNKEL (reference sequence). The ends were cut back, 0 bases at V and 7 bases at J, with 12 bases in the middle. The CDR3 runs to 14 residues. The DNA of the CDR3 is TGTGCCAGCAGCCAAGAGAACGGCGCCATTGAAGCTTTCTTT. Amino acids: CASSQENGAIEAFF.

CDR3 in DNA: TGTGCCAGCAGCCTAGGGGGCCTGCAGGGAGAGACCCAGTACTTC. Its translation: CASSLGGLQGETQYF. This sequence joins TRBV7-2 and TRBJ2-5; 7 bases agree with TRBD1. Germline lookup yields CDR1 SGHTA and CDR2 FQGNSA. Trimming removed 5 bases from V and 4 bases from J; junction bases left unmatched: 10. CDR3 length: 15 amino acids.

The V gene is TRBV27, the J gene TRBJ2-6; a weak D match, TRBD1 (7 bases). The V gene lost 4 bases and the J gene lost 0 bases, with 19 bases spanning the gap. CDR3 size: 19 residues. Germline CDR1 reads MNHEY; CDR2 reads SMNVEV (reference sequence). The CDR3 reads CASSSRQGGVPSGANVLTF. The CDR3 DNA reads TGTGCCAGCAGTTCCCGACAGGGCGGGGTCCCCTCTGGGGCCAACGTCCTGACTTTC.

The chain recombines TRBV3-1 with TRBJ2-1, with D unclear. CDR3 size: 12 residues. The V end lost 4 bases, the J end lost 7 bases, and 8 bases lay between the germline ends. Germline assignment: CDR1 LGHDT and CDR2 YNNKEL (reference sequence). CDR3 nucleotide sequence: TGTGCCAGCAGCCCTAAGGCAAATGAGCAGTTCTTC. Translation gives CASSPKANEQFF.

The rearrangement links TRBV4-1 to TRBJ2-2; D is uncertain. The germline gives CDR1 MGHRA, CDR2 YSYEKL. V was pared by 3 bases and J by 4 bases, with 9 bases between. CDR3 length: 14 amino acids. The CDR3 DNA follows: TGCGCCAGCAGCCAGGGCAGCCTCACCGGGGAGCTGTTTTTT. This translates into CASSQGSLTGELFF.

The chain recombines TRBV25-1 with TRBJ2-1, with a possible D match to TRBD1 (5 bases). Trimming stripped 4 bases from V and 8 bases from J, with 15 bases between. Per the germline V gene, CDR1 is MGHDK and CDR2 is SYGVNS. The CDR3 is 14 amino acids. CDR3 protein: CASSAVGRSHEQFF. The DNA of the CDR3 is TGTGCCAGCAGTGCGGTGGGGCGCAGCCATGAGCAGTTCTTC.

J is TRBJ2-1 and V is TRBV20-1; 12 nucleotides line up with TRBD2. J was trimmed by 7 bases and V by 4 bases; bases with no gene match: 11. The CDR3 is 16 amino acids. The germline V gene encodes CDR1 DFQATT and CDR2 SNEGSKA (reference sequence). The CDR3 DNA reads TGCAGTGCTAAGATCCCTAGCGGGGGGGCCCGGAATGAGCAGTTCTTC. It translates to CSAKIPSGGARNEQFF.

The genes are TRBV9 and TRBJ2-6, with 8 bases fitting TRBD2. Germline V gives CDR1 SGDLS, CDR2 YYNGEE. The length of the CDR3 is 17 residues. After removal of 2 bases from V and 0 bases from J, the junction contained 4 bases not matched to a gene. CDR3 DNA: TGTGCCAGCAGCGTTAGCGGGGTTGTCTCTGGGGCCAACGTCCTGACTTTC. It yields the protein CASSVSGVVSGANVLTF. Full variable domain (missing parts from reference TRBV9 and TRBJ2-6): DSGVTQTPKHLITATGQRVTLRCSPRSGDLSVYWYQQSLDQGLQFLIQYYNGEERAKGNILERFSAQQFPDLHSELNLSSLELGDSALYFCASSVSGVVSGANVLTFGAGSRLTVL.

The rearrangement joins TRBV7-9 to TRBJ2-5; 10 nucleotides agree with TRBD2. The CDR3 has 17 residues. The germline V gene encodes CDR1 SEHNR and CDR2 FQNEAQ (reference sequence). Trimming at V came to 0 bases and at J to 2 bases, leaving 6 bases not matched to a gene. The CDR3 DNA reads as TGTGCCAGCAGCTTAGCGAGTCTAGCGGGGGCACAAGAGACCCAGTACTTC. It yields the protein CASSLASLAGAQETQYF.